The sequence of this T cell receptor beta chain was determined in a study of Ad26.COV2.S vaccination and SARS-CoV-2 variants. General study results and limits: It is possible that the TCR breadth and depth analyses underestimated the total T cell responses. Substantial breadth was reportedly displayed by spike-specific CD8+ and CD4+ T cell responses after vaccination. While placebo recipients had lower spike-specific TCR breadth, vaccine recipients had more.

CDR3 length: 15 residues. CDR1 is LGHDT, CDR2 YNNKEL, per germline (reference sequence). V was shortened by 6 bases and J by 0 bases, with 12 bases between the two germline ends. The table came from immunoSEQ multiplex PCR; TCRdb's copy has only in-frame clones and leaves some out. The sample consists of more than 150,000 clones, about 83% of them appearing once. This clone was detected once. The antigen is undetermined. This sample comprised peripheral blood, obtained after recovery from COVID-19. The chain is built from TRBV3-1 (or the pseudogene TRBV3-2) and TRBJ2-1, with D possibly TRBD2 on 6 matching bases. The TCR comes from a human donor who had recovered from COVID-19. The CDR3 nucleotides read TGTGCCAGCAGTCTGGCGGGGAGCTCCTACAATGAGCAGTTCTTC. Amino acids: CASSLAGSSYNEQFF.